These T cell receptor beta chains were read from a single sample in a study of shared clonotypes between healthy human individuals. Assay used: immunoSEQ multiplex PCR; TCRdb lists only in-frame clones, some missing. The sample shows around 450,000 clones, around 75% of them seen only once. The sequenced material came from PBMCs. The receptors derive from a woman in her 40s in good health. Some clones in this sample may be carry-over from other donors' samples. The CDR3 runs from the conserved cysteine through the conserved F or W. The D gene is left open where the match is weak. Size values are once, few and many counts, or a class for expanded clones, and some rows have none.

cdr3_length: 15
d_call: NA
j_call: TRBJ1-5
v_call: TRBV28
clone_size: NA
cdr3_aa: CASSRGGYSNQPQHF
cdr3_nt: TGTGCCAGCAGCCGGGGGGGGTATAGCAATCAGCCCCAGCATTTT

cdr3_length: 15
d_call: NA
j_call: TRBJ2-2
v_call: TRBV7-2
clone_size: NA
cdr3_aa: CASSPGIGYTGELFF
cdr3_nt: TGTGCCAGCAGCCCAGGGATAGGGTACACCGGGGAGCTGTTTTTT

cdr3_length: 13
d_call: TRBD1
j_call: TRBJ2-7
v_call: TRBV10-1
clone_size: once
cdr3_aa: CASPTRQGCEQYF
cdr3_nt: TGCGCCAGCCCCACCCGACAGGGCTGCGAGCAGTACTTC

cdr3_length: 18
d_call: NA
j_call: TRBJ2-2
v_call: TRBV9
clone_size: NA
cdr3_aa: CASSVAGTGTTNTGELFF
cdr3_nt: TGTGCCAGCAGCGTAGCTGGGACGGGGACAACGAACACCGGGGAGCTGTTTTTT

cdr3_length: 15
d_call: TRBD2
j_call: TRBJ2-2
v_call: TRBV4-3
clone_size: NA
cdr3_aa: CASSQSGRAFGELFF
cdr3_nt: TGCGCCAGCAGCCAAAGCGGGAGGGCCTTCGGGGAGCTGTTTTTT

cdr3_length: 14
d_call: NA
j_call: TRBJ2-3
v_call: TRBV18
clone_size: once
cdr3_aa: CASSPETVTDTQYF
cdr3_nt: TGTGCCAGCTCACCAGAGACAGTAACAGATACGCAGTATTTT

cdr3_length: 15
d_call: TRBD1
j_call: TRBJ1-2
v_call: TRBV5-6
clone_size: NA
cdr3_aa: CASSPTGGTLYGYTF
cdr3_nt: TGTGCCAGCAGCCCGACAGGGGGAACCCTCTATGGCTACACCTTC

cdr3_length: 13
d_call: NA
j_call: TRBJ2-5
v_call: TRBV29-1
clone_size: NA
cdr3_aa: CSVEQGRGETQYF
cdr3_nt: TGCAGCGTTGAACAAGGGCGGGGCGAGACCCAGTACTTC

cdr3_length: 14
d_call: TRBD1
j_call: TRBJ2-7
v_call: TRBV18
clone_size: NA
cdr3_aa: CASSHGQAIYEQYF
cdr3_nt: TGTGCCAGCTCACATGGACAGGCAATATACGAGCAGTACTTC

cdr3_length: 14
d_call: NA
j_call: TRBJ1-1
v_call: TRBV6-6
clone_size: few
cdr3_aa: CASTYDEGNTEAFF
cdr3_nt: TGTGCCAGCACCTACGATGAGGGGAACACTGAAGCTTTCTTT

cdr3_length: 16
d_call: TRBD2
j_call: TRBJ2-7
v_call: TRBV11-2
clone_size: NA
cdr3_aa: CASSLGSVAGVYEQYF
cdr3_nt: TGTGCCAGCAGCTTAGGTTCGGTAGCGGGCGTTTATGAGCAGTACTTC

cdr3_length: 15
d_call: TRBD2
j_call: TRBJ2-5
v_call: TRBV9
clone_size: NA
cdr3_aa: CASSSGLAGGETQYF
cdr3_nt: TGTGCCAGCAGCTCGGGACTAGCGGGAGGAGAGACCCAGTACTTC

cdr3_length: 15
d_call: TRBD1
j_call: TRBJ2-3
v_call: TRBV28
clone_size: few
cdr3_aa: CASSLRGRRTDTQYF
cdr3_nt: TGTGCCAGCAGTCTTAGGGGGCGACGCACAGATACGCAGTATTTT

cdr3_length: 14
d_call: TRBD1
j_call: TRBJ2-7
v_call: TRBV6-1
clone_size: few
cdr3_aa: CASSLDRASYEQYF
cdr3_nt: TGTGCCAGCAGCCTGGACAGGGCCTCCTACGAGCAGTACTTC

cdr3_length: 14
d_call: TRBD2
j_call: TRBJ2-3
v_call: TRBV7-3
clone_size: NA
cdr3_aa: CASSPNSGADTQYF
cdr3_nt: TGTGCCAGCAGCCCTAATAGCGGGGCGGATACGCAGTATTTT

cdr3_length: 16
d_call: NA
j_call: TRBJ2-1
v_call: TRBV7-2
clone_size: once
cdr3_aa: CASTKGVPSLNNEQFF
cdr3_nt: TGTGCCAGCACCAAAGGGGTACCTTCACTAAACAATGAGCAGTTCTTC

cdr3_length: 17
d_call: NA
j_call: TRBJ2-1
v_call: TRBV2
clone_size: NA
cdr3_aa: CASSGVAGWYSYNEQFF
cdr3_nt: TGTGCCAGCAGTGGAGTGGCAGGGTGGTACTCCTACAATGAGCAGTTCTTC

cdr3_length: 15
d_call: NA
j_call: TRBJ2-2
v_call: TRBV15
clone_size: NA
cdr3_aa: CATSRGGRGTGELFF
cdr3_nt: TGTGCCACCAGCAGAGGGGGGAGAGGGACCGGGGAGCTGTTTTTT

cdr3_length: 15
d_call: TRBD2
j_call: TRBJ2-1
v_call: TRBV7-2
clone_size: NA
cdr3_aa: CASSLVAGNYNEQFF
cdr3_nt: TGTGCCAGCAGCTTAGTAGCGGGCAACTACAATGAGCAGTTCTTC

cdr3_length: 11
d_call: NA
j_call: TRBJ2-7
v_call: TRBV30
clone_size: NA
cdr3_aa: CAWSVYYEQYF
cdr3_nt: TGTGCCTGGAGTGTATACTACGAGCAGTACTTC